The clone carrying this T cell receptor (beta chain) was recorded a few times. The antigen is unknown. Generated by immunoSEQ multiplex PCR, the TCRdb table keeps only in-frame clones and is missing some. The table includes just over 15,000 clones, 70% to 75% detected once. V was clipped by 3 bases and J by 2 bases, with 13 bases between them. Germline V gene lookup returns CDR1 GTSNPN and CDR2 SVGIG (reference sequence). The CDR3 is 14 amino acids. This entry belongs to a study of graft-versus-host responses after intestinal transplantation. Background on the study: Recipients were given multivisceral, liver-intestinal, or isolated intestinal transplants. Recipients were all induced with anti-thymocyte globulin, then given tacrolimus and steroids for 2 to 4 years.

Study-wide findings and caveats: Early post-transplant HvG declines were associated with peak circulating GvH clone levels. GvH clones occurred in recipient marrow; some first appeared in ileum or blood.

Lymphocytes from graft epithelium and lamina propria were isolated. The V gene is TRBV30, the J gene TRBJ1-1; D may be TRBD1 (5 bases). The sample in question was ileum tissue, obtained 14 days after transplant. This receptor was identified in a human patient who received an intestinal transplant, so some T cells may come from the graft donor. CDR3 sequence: CAWSYLGGNTEAFF. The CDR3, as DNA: TGTGCCTGGAGCTATCTTGGGGGAAACACTGAAGCTTTCTTT.